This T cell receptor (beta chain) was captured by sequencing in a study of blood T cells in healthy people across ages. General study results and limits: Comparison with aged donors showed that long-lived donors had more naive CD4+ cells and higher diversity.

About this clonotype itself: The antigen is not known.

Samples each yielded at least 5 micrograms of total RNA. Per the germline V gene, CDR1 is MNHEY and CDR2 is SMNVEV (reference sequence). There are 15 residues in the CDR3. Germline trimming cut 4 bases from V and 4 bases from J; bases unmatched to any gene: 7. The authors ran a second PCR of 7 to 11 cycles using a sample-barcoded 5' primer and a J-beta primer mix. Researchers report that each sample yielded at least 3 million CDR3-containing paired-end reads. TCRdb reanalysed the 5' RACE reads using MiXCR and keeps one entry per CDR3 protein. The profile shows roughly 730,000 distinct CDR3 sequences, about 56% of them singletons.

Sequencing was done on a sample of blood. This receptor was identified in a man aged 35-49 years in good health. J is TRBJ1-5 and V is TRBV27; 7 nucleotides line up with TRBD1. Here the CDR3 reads CASSSRDRINQPQHF. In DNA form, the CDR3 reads TGTGCCAGCAGTTCCCGGGACAGAATAAATCAGCCCCAGCATTTT.